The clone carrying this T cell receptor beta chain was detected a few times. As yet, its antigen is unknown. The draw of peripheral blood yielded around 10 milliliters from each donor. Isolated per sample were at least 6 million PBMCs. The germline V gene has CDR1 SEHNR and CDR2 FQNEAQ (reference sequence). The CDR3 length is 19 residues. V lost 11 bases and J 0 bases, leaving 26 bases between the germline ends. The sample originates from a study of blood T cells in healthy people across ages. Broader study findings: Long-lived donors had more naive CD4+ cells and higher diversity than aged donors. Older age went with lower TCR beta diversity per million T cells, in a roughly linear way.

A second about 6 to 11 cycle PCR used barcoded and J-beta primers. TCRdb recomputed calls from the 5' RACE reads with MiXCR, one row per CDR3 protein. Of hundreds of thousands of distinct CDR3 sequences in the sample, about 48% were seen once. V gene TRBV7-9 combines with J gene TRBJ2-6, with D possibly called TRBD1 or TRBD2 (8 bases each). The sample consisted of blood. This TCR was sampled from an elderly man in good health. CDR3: CAVGRGGQGTLSGANVLTF. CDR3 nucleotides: TGTGCCGTCGGGAGGGGAGGACAGGGTACCCTCTCTGGGGCCAACGTCCTGACTTTC. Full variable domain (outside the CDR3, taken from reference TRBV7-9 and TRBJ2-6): DTGVSQNPRHKITKRGQNVTFRCDPISEHNRLYWYRQTLGQGPEFLTYFQNEAQLEKSRLLSDRFSAERPKGSFSTLEIQRTEQGDSAMYLCAVGRGGQGTLSGANVLTFGAGSRLTVL.